Listed here are 10 T cell receptor beta chains from one sample, sequenced in a study of T-cell reconstitution after alpha-beta-depleted transplantation in children. Preparation of the TCRbeta library involved a method that used unique molecular identifiers. Each CDR3 protein is one row after TCRdb ran MiXCR on the PCR reads. The table includes 200,000 to 250,000 distinct CDR3 sequences, approximately 10% detected once. This specimen was PBMCs from the stem cell graft donor, taken from the stem cell graft. The receptors were sampled from a human donor who donated a stem cell graft to a child with acute lymphoblastic leukemia.

A few counts support this clonotype. The chain is built from TRBV20-1 and TRBJ2-7; 7 nucleotides align to TRBD1. Germline-derived CDR1 and CDR2 are DFQATT and SNEGSKA (reference sequence). V shed 6 bases and J 5 bases; nucleotides not matched to a gene: 16. This CDR3 has 15 residues. CDR3 sequence (DNA): TGCAGTGCCGGGGACAGCGATGCGGCTTTTCACGAGCAGTACTTC. The encoded protein is CSAGDSDAAFHEQYF.

The table lists this clonotype with many counts. The chain uses TRBV5-6 and TRBJ1-1, with TRBD1 matching over 9 bases. Germline CDR1 reads SGHDT; CDR2 reads YYEEEE. The J segment lost 1 base and the V segment lost 5 bases, leaving 12 bases of the junction unmatched. CDR3 length: 17 residues. As DNA, the CDR3 is TGTGCCAGCAGTCACCGATACAGGGGGCTAGGGAACACTGAAGCTTTCTTT. Protein: CASSHRYRGLGNTEAFF.

This clonotype was seen ten or more times. The rearrangement uses TRBV5-1 and TRBJ2-3; tentative D call: TRBD2 (5 bases). The germline V gene encodes CDR1 SGHRS and CDR2 YFSETQ. The CDR3 has 16 amino acids. V lost 0 bases and J lost 6, with 17 bases in between. CDR3 sequence reads: CASSLAMDSGWDTQYF. Here the CDR3 DNA reads TGCGCCAGCAGCTTGGCCATGGACTCAGGATGGGATACGCAGTATTTT.

The sample holds a few counts of this clonotype. The chain links TRBV29-1 to TRBJ2-7; TRBD1 agrees at 7 bases. Unmatched junction bases numbered 4, after V lost 3 bases and J lost 2 bases. The CDR3 sequence is 13 residues long. Per the germline V gene, CDR1 is SQVTM and CDR2 is ANQGSEA. For the CDR3, the DNA is TGCAGCGTTGAGGGGACAGAACCCTACGAGCAGTACTTC. Translation gives CSVEGTEPYEQYF.

This clonotype was seen only a few times. The chain links TRBV20-1 to TRBJ2-7; 10 positions agree with TRBD1. The V segment lost 5 bases and the J segment 2 bases; nucleotides outside the gene matches: 6. The CDR3 has 14 residues. CDR1 and CDR2 from the germline V gene are DFQATT and SNEGSKA (reference sequence). Written as DNA, the CDR3 is TGCAGTGCTCCCGGGACAGGGGACCCCTACGAGCAGTACTTC. Its protein is CSAPGTGDPYEQYF.

This clonotype was counted between two and nine times. The chain combines TRBV18 with TRBJ1-3; D remains ambiguous. From germline, CDR1 is KGHSH and CDR2 LQKENI. The CDR3 has 14 residues. Trimming stripped 3 bases from V and 0 bases from J, with 6 bases between. In DNA form, the CDR3 reads TGTGCCAGCTCACCCGTCAGCTCTGGAAACACCATATATTTT. It is translated as CASSPVSSGNTIYF. The full variable domain, with the rest looked up from reference TRBV18 and TRBJ1-3, is NAGVMQNPRHLVRRRGQEARLRCSPMKGHSHVYWYRQLPEEGLKFMVYLQKENIIDESGMPKERFSAEFPKEGPSILRIQQVVRGDSAAYFCASSPVSSGNTIYFGEGSWLTVV.

The chain combines TRBV7-2 with TRBJ2-7; D call uncertain. The CDR3 length is 13 residues. CDR1 and CDR2 (germline): SGHTA, FQGNSA. Trimming pared 1 base from V and 3 bases from J, leaving 7 bases between. The CDR3 DNA reads TGTGCCAGCAGCTTAGAATTTGGCTACGAGCAGTACTTC. This encodes CASSLEFGYEQYF.

In regard to this clonotype: At one end, the junction sequence differs from germline, possibly due to a read error. The rearrangement links TRBV20-1 to TRBJ2-4; 11 nucleotides align to TRBD2. CDR3 length: 18 residues. Germline assignment: CDR1 DFQATT and CDR2 SNEGSKA (reference sequence). The DNA for the CDR3 is TGCTGTGCTAGAGTGGGGTCTAGCGGGGGGTTAGCCAAAAACATTCAGTACTTC. Its protein product is CCARVGSSGGLAKNIQYF.

Ten or more counts support this clonotype. The rearrangement links TRBV29-1 to TRBJ2-7; 7 nucleotides line up with TRBD2. Per the germline V gene, CDR1 is SQVTM and CDR2 is ANQGSEA. CDR3 length: 13 amino acids. Trimming took 4 bases from V and 3 from J; bases not matched to a gene: 6. This chain's CDR3 is CSVVVRDYYEQYF. The CDR3 nucleotides read TGCAGCGTTGTTGTGAGGGACTACTACGAGCAGTACTTC.

The sample holds a few counts of this clonotype. CDR3 residues: CAIRGTSGGYYTDTQYF. The CDR3 nucleotides read TGTGCCATCAGGGGGACTAGCGGGGGGTATTACACAGATACGCAGTATTTT. The chain links TRBV10-3 to TRBJ2-3, with 15 bases lining up with TRBD2. Germline V gene lookup returns CDR1 ENHRY and CDR2 SYGVKD. J was trimmed by 2 bases and V by 6 bases; bases with no gene match: 6. This CDR3 has 17 residues.